Presented here are 32 T cell receptor beta chains from one specimen sequenced in a study of shared T cell receptors in the human thymus. Only in-frame clones appear in the TCRdb table, and some are missing; sequencing was by immunoSEQ multiplex PCR. Found here are roughly 550,000 clones, around 78% of them singletons; the top ten hold more than 0.01%. The sample was also linked to a second study, of human thymus T cells.

The sequenced material came from thymocytes. Every receptor here comes from a boy less than two years old with a congenital heart defect.

This clone was recorded only once. CDR3 in amino acids: CASSLTSGRPSRHEQYF. As DNA, the CDR3 is TGTGCCAGCAGCTTAACTAGCGGGAGGCCCTCCAGACACGAGCAGTACTTC. The V call is TRBV11-2, the J call TRBJ2-7; 12 bases map to TRBD2. The CDR3 is 17 amino acids. The trim removed 2 bases at V and 5 bases at J, leaving 10 bases unmatched. CDR1 and CDR2 from the germline V gene are SGHAT and FQNNGV.

This sequence joins TRBV7-2 and TRBJ2-7; D is undetermined. V lost 3 bases, J lost 3 bases, and 3 bases lay in between. Germline assignment: CDR1 SGHTA and CDR2 FQGNSA. The CDR3 is 11 residues long. The DNA of the CDR3 is TGTGCCAGCAGCTTTCACTACGAGCAGTACTTC. It codes for CASSFHYEQYF.

The V call is TRBV6-5, the J call TRBJ1-2; D not resolved. The CDR3 runs 14 residues. The V and J ends lost 0 bases and 0 bases respectively, with 5 bases between them. CDR1 is MNHEY, CDR2 SVGAGI, per germline. The CDR3 bases are TGTGCCAGCAGTTACTCTTACTCTAACTATGGCTACACCTTC. This translates into CASSYSYSNYGYTF.

The V call is TRBV10-2, the J call TRBJ2-7; 11 bases line up with TRBD1. The CDR3 runs to 16 residues. From germline, CDR1 is WSHSY and CDR2 SAAADI. J was trimmed by 5 bases and V by 8 bases; bases with no gene match: 14. The CDR3 loop reads CASHPHAPGQGDEQYF. The CDR3 coding sequence is TGCGCCAGCCACCCTCACGCACCGGGACAGGGGGACGAGCAGTACTTC.

The rearrangement links TRBV25-1 to TRBJ2-5; weak D call: TRBD1 (6 bases). CDR1 is MGHDK, CDR2 SYGVNS, per germline. The CDR3 contains 15 residues. Between the trimmed V and J ends, which lost 6 bases and 2 bases, there was a span of 16 bases. CDR3 sequence (DNA): TGTGCCAGCAGCGTAATACAGGGAGAACAAGAGACCCAGTACTTC. It specifies CASSVIQGEQETQYF.

The J gene is TRBJ2-7, the V gene TRBV10-3, with 13 bases identical to TRBD2. The CDR3 contains 17 residues. The germline V gene encodes CDR1 ENHRY and CDR2 SYGVKD. The V gene end was trimmed by 5 bases and the J gene end by 6 bases; junction bases not matched to a gene: 13. CDR3 bases: TGTGCCATCAGTCCCCGAGGGACTAGCGGGGAGAGCAGCGAGCAGTACTTC. Residues: CAISPRGTSGESSEQYF.

In its sample, this clone was seen once. The chain recombines TRBV5-1 with TRBJ2-3, with 9 bases that match TRBD1. Germline V lookup: CDR1 SGHRS, CDR2 YFSETQ. V was pared by 4 bases and J by 3 bases, with 9 bases of the junction left unmatched. The CDR3 contains 16 residues. The CDR3 is CASSPTRTGVTDTQYF. The CDR3 DNA reads TGCGCCAGCAGCCCCACCCGGACAGGGGTAACAGATACGCAGTATTTT.

DNA of the CDR3: TGTGCCAGCAGCTTACCGGGAGAGGCCTACGAGCAGTACTTC. It specifies CASSLPGEAYEQYF. This chain joins TRBV7-2 and TRBJ2-7, with D tentatively TRBD2 (6 bases). The CDR3 has 14 residues. Trimming took off 2 bases at V and 2 bases at J, with 10 bases between the two ends. Germline assignment: CDR1 SGHTA and CDR2 FQGNSA.

The V call is TRBV9, the J call TRBJ2-7; 7 positions match TRBD1. V lost 0 bases, J lost 5 bases, and 8 bases stayed unmatched. Germline CDR1 reads SGDLS; CDR2 reads YYNGEE. The CDR3 extends over 15 amino acids. CDR3: CASSVEGQGVDEQYF. CDR3 DNA sequence: TGTGCCAGCAGCGTAGAGGGGCAGGGGGTAGACGAGCAGTACTTC.

This chain joins TRBV2 and TRBJ2-7; tentatively, D is TRBD2 (6 bases). Germline V gives CDR1 SNHLY, CDR2 FYNNEI. Trimming pared 3 bases from V and 6 bases from J, leaving 18 bases between. The CDR3 extends over 15 amino acids. CDR3 nucleotides: TGTGCCAGCAGTGATTACCCCGACCCTAGCGTCGAGCAGTACTTC. It codes for CASSDYPDPSVEQYF. The full variable domain, in which reference TRBV2 and TRBJ2-7 provide the parts outside the CDR3, is EPEVTQTPSHQVTQMGQEVILRCVPISNHLYFYWYRQILGQKVEFLVSFYNNEISEKSEIFDDQFSVERPDGSNFTLKIRSTKLEDSAMYFCASSDYPDPSVEQYFGPGTRLTVT.

J is TRBJ2-1 and V is TRBV4-2, with D possibly matching TRBD2 (6 bases). The CDR3 totals 14 residues. CDR1 and CDR2 (germline): LGHNA, YNFKEQ. The V gene lost 4 bases and the J gene lost 3 bases, with 10 bases spanning the gap. The CDR3 is CASSLGTDYNEQFF. CDR3 nucleotides: TGTGCCAGCAGCCTCGGGACTGACTACAATGAGCAGTTCTTC.

The chain uses TRBV14 and TRBJ2-1; TRBD2 matches 11 bases. The CDR3 is 20 amino acids. CDR1 and CDR2 from the germline V gene are SGHDN and FVKESK. V lost 0 bases to trimming and J lost 2 bases; unmatched junction nucleotides: 12. CDR3 sequence (DNA): TGTGCCAGCAGCCAAGAATCCACTAGCGGGAGTGCGCGAGCCTACAATGAGCAGTTCTTC. The encoded protein is CASSQESTSGSARAYNEQFF.

The chain employs TRBV5-1 and TRBJ1-2; 8 nucleotides match TRBD1. Trimming removed 3 bases from V and 4 bases from J; junction bases left unmatched: 8. The CDR3 covers 15 residues. Germline loops: CDR1 SGHRS, CDR2 YFSETQ. The CDR3 loop reads CASSYLKDRGYGYTF. As DNA, the CDR3 is TGCGCCAGCAGCTATTTGAAAGACAGGGGCTATGGCTACACCTTC.

The J gene is TRBJ2-7, the V gene TRBV27; TRBD1 aligns across 7 bases. CDR3 length: 19 amino acids. CDR1 MNHEY and CDR2 SMNVEV come from the germline V gene (reference sequence). J was trimmed by 3 bases and V by 0 bases; bases with no gene match: 17. The DNA for the CDR3 is TGTGCCAGCAGTTTATCCACCGGGACAGCGGAAGAAAGCGGCTACGAGCAGTACTTC. Translating it yields CASSLSTGTAEESGYEQYF.

J is TRBJ1-5 and V is TRBV6-5; D not certain. This CDR3 has 14 amino acids. Trimming stripped 5 bases from V and 1 base from J, with 9 bases between. Germline assignment: CDR1 MNHEY and CDR2 SVGAGI. CDR3 residues: CASSRGGSNQPQHF. CDR3 bases: TGTGCCAGCAGTCGAGGAGGGAGCAATCAGCCCCAGCATTTT.

This clone was found a few times. The rearrangement joins TRBV5-4 to TRBJ2-3, with D maybe TRBD2 (6 bases). The CDR3 is 16 residues long. CDR1 and CDR2 (germline): SGHNT, YYREEE (reference sequence). V lost 4 bases and J 4 bases, leaving 19 bases between the germline ends. The CDR3 DNA is TGTGCCAGCAGCGTGGTAGGGGACTTCAAATCAGATACGCAGTATTTT. It specifies CASSVVGDFKSDTQYF. The entire variable domain, with the rest obtained from reference TRBV5-4 and TRBJ2-3, is as follows: ETGVTQSPTHLIKTRGQQVTLRCSSQSGHNTVSWYQQALGQGPQFIFQYYREEENGRGNFPPRFSGLQFPNYSSELNVNALELDDSALYLCASSVVGDFKSDTQYFGPGTRLTVL.

This chain's CDR3 is CASSAGRSEGTDTQYF. CDR3 sequence (DNA): TGTGCCAGTAGTGCGGGACGGTCGGAGGGAACAGATACGCAGTATTTT. This chain joins TRBV19 and TRBJ2-3, with D perhaps TRBD2 (6 bases). The CDR3 covers 16 residues. The germline CDR1 and CDR2 sequences are LNHDA and SQIVND (reference sequence). Trimming stripped 5 bases from V and 3 bases from J, with 18 bases between.

The count of this clone is one. This rearrangement joins TRBV11-2 to TRBJ1-2, with no clear D. The CDR3 covers 13 residues. Looked up from germline, CDR1 is SGHAT and CDR2 is FQNNGV. V lost 6 bases to trimming and J lost 0 bases, with 8 bases between them. The CDR3 spells CASRPPANYGYTF. The DNA for the CDR3 is TGTGCCAGCAGGCCGCCAGCTAACTATGGCTACACCTTC.

This clone was seen only once. The V gene is TRBV6-5, the J gene TRBJ1-2, with 8 bases identical to TRBD1. The CDR3 is 15 amino acids. Trimming took 2 bases from V and 2 from J; bases not matched to a gene: 4. Germline V lookup: CDR1 MNHEY, CDR2 SVGAGI. The CDR3 coding sequence is TGTGCCAGCAGTTACCTCCGGACAGGGAACTATGGCTACACCTTC. Protein product: CASSYLRTGNYGYTF.

This rearrangement joins TRBV27 to TRBJ2-7; 9 bases line up with TRBD2. This CDR3 region has 14 residues. V trimming: 6 bases; J trimming: 0 bases; junction bases outside the gene matches: 3. Germline V gives CDR1 MNHEY, CDR2 SMNVEV (reference sequence). The CDR3 coding sequence is TGTGCCAGCAGAAGGACTAGCGCCTCCTACGAGCAGTACTTC. It codes for CASRRTSASYEQYF.

The J gene is TRBJ2-1, the V gene TRBV9; D remains unclear. Germline CDR1 SGDLS, CDR2 YYNGEE. This CDR3 spans 16 amino acids. V dropped 0 bases and J dropped 0 bases, with 10 bases sitting between them. The chain's CDR3 is CASSVAGSRSYNEQFF. Here the CDR3 DNA reads TGTGCCAGCAGCGTAGCTGGTAGCCGCTCCTACAATGAGCAGTTCTTC.

The genes are TRBV25-1 and TRBJ2-5; D is perhaps TRBD1 (6 bases). The germline V and J ends were trimmed by 8 bases and 4 bases, with 11 bases remaining between them. This CDR3 contains 12 residues. Per germline, CDR1 MGHDK and CDR2 SYGVNS. The CDR3 reads CASVTGGETQYF. CDR3 DNA: TGTGCCAGCGTGACAGGTGGAGAGACCCAGTACTTC.

The rearrangement uses TRBV28 and TRBJ1-6; D might be TRBD1 (5 bases). V gave up 6 bases and J gave up 5 bases, with 14 bases separating them. The CDR3 contains 15 residues. In germline, CDR1 is MDHEN, CDR2 SYDVKM. This CDR3 reads CASSLDNPNNSPLHF. In DNA form, the CDR3 reads TGTGCCAGCAGCTTGGACAACCCTAATAATTCACCCCTCCACTTT.

The chain joins TRBV29-1 to TRBJ2-5; D possibly corresponds to TRBD2 (5 bases). V lost 0 bases to trimming and J lost 5 bases, with 7 bases between them. CDR1 is SQVTM and CDR2 is ANQGSEA in the germline V gene. The CDR3 is 12 residues long. The CDR3 loop is CSVEERGETQYF. The CDR3 region has the DNA TGCAGCGTTGAAGAGAGAGGGGAGACCCAGTACTTC. Combining the CDR3 with reference TRBV29-1 and TRBJ2-5 gives the whole variable domain SAVISQKPSRDICQRGTSLTIQCQVDSQVTMMFWYRQQPGQSLTLIATANQGSEATYESGFVIDKFPISRPNLTFSTLTVSNMSPEDSSIYLCSVEERGETQYFGPGTRLLVL.

This clone was counted a single time. The chain carries TRBV11-3 and TRBJ2-3; D uncertain. The CDR3 has 13 residues. V lost 5 bases, J lost 2 bases, and 8 bases lay in between. CDR1 SGHNT and CDR2 YENEEA come from the germline V gene. The CDR3 loop is CASSGPSTDTQYF. The CDR3, as DNA: TGTGCCAGCAGCGGCCCTTCCACAGATACGCAGTATTTT.

This clone appeared a single time. This chain connects TRBV6-6 to TRBJ2-5, with D possibly matching TRBD1 (6 bases). The V and J ends lost 1 base and 5 bases respectively, with 14 bases between them. Germline loops: CDR1 MNHNY, CDR2 SVGAGI (reference sequence). CDR3 length: 15 amino acids. The CDR3 protein is CASSYLAGETETQYF. In DNA, the CDR3 is TGTGCCAGCAGTTACTTGGCAGGGGAGACGGAGACCCAGTACTTC.

CDR3 nucleotides: TGTGCCAGCAGCCCGTGGACTAGCGAGATCAATGAGCAGTTCTTC. It is translated as CASSPWTSEINEQFF. This chain connects TRBV7-9 to TRBJ2-1, with 9 nucleotides matching TRBD2. The CDR3 has 15 residues. V gave up 5 bases and J gave up 6 bases; unmatched junction bases: 8. Germline V lookup: CDR1 SEHNR, CDR2 FQNEAQ (reference sequence). Combining the CDR3 with reference TRBV7-9 and TRBJ2-1 gives the whole variable domain DTGVSQNPRHKITKRGQNVTFRCDPISEHNRLYWYRQTLGQGPEFLTYFQNEAQLEKSRLLSDRFSAERPKGSFSTLEIQRTEQGDSAMYLCASSPWTSEINEQFFGPGTRLTVL.

The chain links TRBV7-2 to TRBJ2-7, with a tentative D call TRBD2 (6 bases). CDR1 is SGHTA and CDR2 is FQGNSA in the germline V gene. CDR3 length: 15 amino acids. V dropped 2 bases and J dropped 4 bases, with 15 bases sitting between them. CDR3: CASSLSQDYQYEQYF. CDR3 bases: TGTGCCAGCAGCTTATCCCAGGACTATCAATACGAGCAGTACTTC.

The chain carries TRBV6-5 and TRBJ2-7; 9 bases line up with TRBD1. The V and J ends lost 5 bases and 4 bases, in that order; junction bases with no gene match: 6. The V gene's germline CDR1 is MNHEY and CDR2 SVGAGI. The CDR3 has 14 residues. In DNA form, the CDR3 reads TGTGCCAGCAGTCTGGGACAGGGTCTTTACGAGCAGTACTTC. Translated: CASSLGQGLYEQYF.

This clone was detected only a few times. The chain couples TRBV5-1 to TRBJ2-3, with a possible D match to TRBD1 (6 bases). The CDR3 consists of 15 residues. CDR1 and CDR2 from the germline V gene are SGHRS and YFSETQ. V lost 4 bases, J lost 2 bases, and 14 bases lay in between. The chain's CDR3 is CASSGGHHLTDTQYF. The CDR3 coding sequence is TGCGCCAGCAGCGGGGGACACCACCTCACAGATACGCAGTATTTT.

In DNA form, the CDR3 reads TGTGCCATCAGTGAGTTCGGAGAGACCCAGTACTTC. Translation gives CAISEFGETQYF. The chain couples TRBV10-3 to TRBJ2-5; D call uncertain. The germline V gene encodes CDR1 ENHRY and CDR2 SYGVKD. Trimming pared 1 base from V and 4 bases from J, leaving 4 bases between. The CDR3 length is 12 residues.

This clone has only one observation. This sequence joins TRBV5-4 and TRBJ2-1; no clear D gene. CDR3 size: 16 residues. Germline CDR1 and CDR2: SGHNT and YYREEE (reference sequence). V was clipped by 0 bases and J by 4 bases, with 14 bases between them. CDR3 coding DNA: TGTGCCAGCAGCTTGGCCCCCCCCAACGGGTACAATGAGCAGTTCTTC. It specifies CASSLAPPNGYNEQFF.